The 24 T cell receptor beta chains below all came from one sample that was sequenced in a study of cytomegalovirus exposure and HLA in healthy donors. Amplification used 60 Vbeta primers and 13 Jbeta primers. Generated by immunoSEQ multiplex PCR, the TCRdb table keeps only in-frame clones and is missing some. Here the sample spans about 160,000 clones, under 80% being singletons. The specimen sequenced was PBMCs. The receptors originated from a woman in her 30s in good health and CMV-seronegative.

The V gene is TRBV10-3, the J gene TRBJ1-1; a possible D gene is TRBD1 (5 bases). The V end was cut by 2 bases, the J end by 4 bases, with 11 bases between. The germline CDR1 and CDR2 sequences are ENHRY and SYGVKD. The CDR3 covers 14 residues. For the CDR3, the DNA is TGTGCCATCAGTGAGGTGGGGGAGGGCACTGAAGCTTTCTTT. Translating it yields CAISEVGEGTEAFF.

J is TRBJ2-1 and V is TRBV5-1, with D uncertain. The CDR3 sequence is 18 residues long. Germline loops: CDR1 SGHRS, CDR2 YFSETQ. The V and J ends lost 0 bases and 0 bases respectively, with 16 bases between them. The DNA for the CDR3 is TGCGCCAGCAGCTTGGGTGGGTTGCGGCGGAGCTCCTACAATGAGCAGTTCTTC. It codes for CASSLGGLRRSSYNEQFF.

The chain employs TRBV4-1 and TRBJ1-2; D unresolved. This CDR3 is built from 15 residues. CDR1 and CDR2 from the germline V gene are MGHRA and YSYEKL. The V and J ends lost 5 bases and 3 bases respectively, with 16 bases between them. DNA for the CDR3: TGCGCCAGCAGCACTAGGCAGTACTTAGACTATGGCTACACCTTC. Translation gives CASSTRQYLDYGYTF.

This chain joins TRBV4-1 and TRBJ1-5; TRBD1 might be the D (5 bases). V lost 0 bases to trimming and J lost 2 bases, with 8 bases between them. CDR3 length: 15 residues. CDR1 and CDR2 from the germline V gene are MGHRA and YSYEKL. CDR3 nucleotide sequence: TGCGCCAGCAGCCAAGATTGGGGCCGCAATCAGCCCCAGCATTTT. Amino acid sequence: CASSQDWGRNQPQHF.

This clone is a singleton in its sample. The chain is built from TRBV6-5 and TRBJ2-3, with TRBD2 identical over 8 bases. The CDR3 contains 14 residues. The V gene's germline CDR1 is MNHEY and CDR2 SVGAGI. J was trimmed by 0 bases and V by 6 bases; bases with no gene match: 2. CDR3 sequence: CASRGGGSTDTQYF. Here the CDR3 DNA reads TGTGCCAGCAGGGGCGGGGGGAGCACAGATACGCAGTATTTT.

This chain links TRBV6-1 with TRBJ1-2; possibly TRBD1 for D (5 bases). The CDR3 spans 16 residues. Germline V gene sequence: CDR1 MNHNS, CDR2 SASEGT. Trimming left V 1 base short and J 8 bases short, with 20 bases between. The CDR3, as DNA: TGTGCCAGCAGTGAAGTTGGGGGGAGGGGTTTCGGGGGCTACACCTTC. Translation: CASSEVGGRGFGGYTF.

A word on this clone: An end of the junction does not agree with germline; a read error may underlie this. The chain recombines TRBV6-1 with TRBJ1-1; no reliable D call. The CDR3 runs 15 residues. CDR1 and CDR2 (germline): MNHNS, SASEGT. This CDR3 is CASSEGRVSNTEAFF. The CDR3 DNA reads TGTGCCAGCAGCGAAGGGAGGGTGTCGAACACTGAAGCTTTCTTT.

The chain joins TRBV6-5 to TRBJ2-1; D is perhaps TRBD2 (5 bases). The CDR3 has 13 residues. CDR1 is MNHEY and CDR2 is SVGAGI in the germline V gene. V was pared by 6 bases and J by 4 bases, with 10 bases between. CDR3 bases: TGTGCCAGCAGCCCAACTAGTTACAATGAGCAGTTCTTC. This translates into CASSPTSYNEQFF.

The CDR3 protein is CASSWRQGGNQPQHF. The DNA for the CDR3 is TGTGCCAGCAGCTGGAGGCAGGGGGGCAATCAGCCCCAGCATTTT. The chain joins TRBV28 to TRBJ1-5; 7 nucleotides line up with TRBD1. The trim removed 6 bases at V and 2 bases at J, leaving 7 bases unmatched. The CDR3 length is 15 residues. CDR1 and CDR2 from the germline V gene are MDHEN and SYDVKM. Variable domain in full (rest from reference TRBV28 and TRBJ1-5): DVKVTQSSRYLVKRTGEKVFLECVQDMDHENMFWYRQDPGLGLRLIYFSYDVKMKEKGDIPEGYSVSREKKERFSLILESASTNQTSMYLCASSWRQGGNQPQHFGDGTRLSIL.

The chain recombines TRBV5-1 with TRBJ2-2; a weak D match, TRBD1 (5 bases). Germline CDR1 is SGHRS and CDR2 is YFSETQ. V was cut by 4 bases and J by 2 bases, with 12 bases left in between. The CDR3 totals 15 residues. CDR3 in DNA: TGCGCCAGCAGCCCAAGAACAGGCAACACCGGGGAGCTGTTTTTT. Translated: CASSPRTGNTGELFF.

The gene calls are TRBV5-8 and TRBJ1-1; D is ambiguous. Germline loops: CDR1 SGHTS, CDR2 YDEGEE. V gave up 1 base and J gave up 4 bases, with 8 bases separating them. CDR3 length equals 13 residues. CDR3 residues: CASSLKRSTEAFF. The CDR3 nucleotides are TGTGCCAGCAGCTTGAAGAGGAGCACTGAAGCTTTCTTT. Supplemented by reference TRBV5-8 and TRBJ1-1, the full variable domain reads EAGVTQSPTHLIKTRGQQATLRCSPISGHTSVYWYQQALGLGLQFLLWYDEGEERNRGNFPPRFSGRQFPNYSSELNVNALELEDSALYLCASSLKRSTEAFFGQGTRLTVV.

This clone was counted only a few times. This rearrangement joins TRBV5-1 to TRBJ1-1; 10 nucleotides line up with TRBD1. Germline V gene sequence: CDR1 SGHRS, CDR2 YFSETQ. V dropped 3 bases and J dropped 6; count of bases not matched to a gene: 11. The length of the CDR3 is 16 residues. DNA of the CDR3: TGCGCCAGCAGCTATGGGACAGGGGCGCTATACGCTGAAGCTTTCTTT. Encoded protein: CASSYGTGALYAEAFF.

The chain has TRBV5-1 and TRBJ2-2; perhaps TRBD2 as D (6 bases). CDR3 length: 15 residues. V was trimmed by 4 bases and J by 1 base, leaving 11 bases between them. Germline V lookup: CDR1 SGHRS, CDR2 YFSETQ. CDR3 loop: CASSAGLLNTGELFF. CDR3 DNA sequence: TGCGCCAGCAGCGCGGGACTGCTGAACACCGGGGAGCTGTTTTTT.

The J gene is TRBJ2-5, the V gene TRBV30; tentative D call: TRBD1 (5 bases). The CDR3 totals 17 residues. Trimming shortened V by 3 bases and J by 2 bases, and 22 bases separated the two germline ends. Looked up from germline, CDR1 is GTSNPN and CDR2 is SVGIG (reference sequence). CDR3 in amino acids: CAWSIPLGLVWQETQYF. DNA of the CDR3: TGTGCCTGGAGCATTCCACTGGGGCTAGTGTGGCAAGAGACCCAGTACTTC.

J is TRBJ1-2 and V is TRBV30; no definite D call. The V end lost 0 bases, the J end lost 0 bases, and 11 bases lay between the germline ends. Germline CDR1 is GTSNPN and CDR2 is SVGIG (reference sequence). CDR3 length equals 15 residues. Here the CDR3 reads CAWSVGVPANYGYTF. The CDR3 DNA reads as TGTGCCTGGAGTGTAGGAGTACCAGCTAACTATGGCTACACCTTC.

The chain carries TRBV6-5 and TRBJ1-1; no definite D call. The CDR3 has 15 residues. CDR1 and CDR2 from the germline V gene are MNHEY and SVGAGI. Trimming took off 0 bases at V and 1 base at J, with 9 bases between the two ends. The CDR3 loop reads CASSYSRVGNTEAFF. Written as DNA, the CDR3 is TGTGCCAGCAGTTACTCGAGGGTCGGGAACACTGAAGCTTTCTTT.

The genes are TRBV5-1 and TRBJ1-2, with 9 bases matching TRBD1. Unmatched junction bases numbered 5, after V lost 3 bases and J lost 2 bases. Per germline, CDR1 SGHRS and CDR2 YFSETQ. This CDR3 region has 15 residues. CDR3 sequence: CASSSTDRGNYGYTF. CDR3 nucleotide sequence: TGCGCCAGCAGCTCTACCGACAGGGGGAACTATGGCTACACCTTC.

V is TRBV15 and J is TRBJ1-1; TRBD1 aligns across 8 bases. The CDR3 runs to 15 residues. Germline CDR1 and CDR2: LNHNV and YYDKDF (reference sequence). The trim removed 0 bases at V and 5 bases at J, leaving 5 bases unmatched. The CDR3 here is CATSRDRGQRTEAFF. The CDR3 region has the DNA TGTGCCACCAGCAGAGACAGGGGGCAACGGACTGAAGCTTTCTTT.

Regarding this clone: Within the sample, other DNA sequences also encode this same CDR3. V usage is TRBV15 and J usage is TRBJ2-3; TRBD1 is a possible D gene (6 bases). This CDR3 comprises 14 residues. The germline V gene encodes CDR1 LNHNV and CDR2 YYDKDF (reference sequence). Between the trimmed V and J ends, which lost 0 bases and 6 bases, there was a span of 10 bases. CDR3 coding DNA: TGTGCCACCAGCAGAGATAACAGGGCGGATACGCAGTATTTT. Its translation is CATSRDNRADTQYF.

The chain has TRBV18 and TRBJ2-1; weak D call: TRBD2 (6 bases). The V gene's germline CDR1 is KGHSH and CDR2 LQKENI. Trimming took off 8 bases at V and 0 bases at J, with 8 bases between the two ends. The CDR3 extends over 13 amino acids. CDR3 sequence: CASAGSSYNEQFF. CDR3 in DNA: TGTGCCAGCGCCGGGAGCTCCTACAATGAGCAGTTCTTC.

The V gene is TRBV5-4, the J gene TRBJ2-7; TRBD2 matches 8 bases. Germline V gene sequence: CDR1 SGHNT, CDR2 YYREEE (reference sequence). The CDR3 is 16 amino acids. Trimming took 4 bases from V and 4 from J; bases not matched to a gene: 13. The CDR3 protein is CASSPTVGGASYEQYF. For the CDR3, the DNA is TGTGCCAGCAGCCCCACTGTCGGGGGGGCATCTTACGAGCAGTACTTC.

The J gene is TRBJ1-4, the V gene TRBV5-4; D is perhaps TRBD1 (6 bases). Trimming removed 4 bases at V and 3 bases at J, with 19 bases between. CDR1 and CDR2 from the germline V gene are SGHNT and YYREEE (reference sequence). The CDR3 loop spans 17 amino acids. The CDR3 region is CASSPGGGRGANEKLFF. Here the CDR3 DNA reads TGTGCCAGCAGCCCCGGCGGGGGGCGAGGGGCTAATGAAAAACTGTTTTTT. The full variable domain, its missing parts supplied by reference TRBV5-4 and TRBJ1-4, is ETGVTQSPTHLIKTRGQQVTLRCSSQSGHNTVSWYQQALGQGPQFIFQYYREEENGRGNFPPRFSGLQFPNYSSELNVNALELDDSALYLCASSPGGGRGANEKLFFGSGTQLSVL.

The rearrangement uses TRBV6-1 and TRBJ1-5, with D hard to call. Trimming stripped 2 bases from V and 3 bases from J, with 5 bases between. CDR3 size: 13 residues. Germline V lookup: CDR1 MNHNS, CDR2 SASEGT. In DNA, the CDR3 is TGTGCCAGCAGTGAACAGTACAATCAGCCCCAGCATTTT. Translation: CASSEQYNQPQHF.

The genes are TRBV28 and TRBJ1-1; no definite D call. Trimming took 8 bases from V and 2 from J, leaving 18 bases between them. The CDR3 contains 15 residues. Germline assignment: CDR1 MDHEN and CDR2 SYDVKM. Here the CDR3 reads CASPGSGRLNTEAFF. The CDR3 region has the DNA TGTGCCAGCCCGGGGTCGGGCCGTCTTAACACTGAAGCTTTCTTT.